This T cell receptor beta chain was identified in a study of blood T cell repertoires in COVID-19. CDR3 length: 14 residues. V was trimmed by 2 bases and J by 0 bases, leaving 6 bases between them. CDR1 is LNHDA and CDR2 is SQIVND in the germline V gene (reference sequence). In the study's own analysis: Scientists estimated how many nucleated cells there were by amplifying reference gene primers. Profiling relied on immunoSEQ multiplex PCR, and the TCRdb table lists in-frame clones only, not all of them. The V and J calls and clone size come from that table; D and trimming were worked out from the DNA. The table includes 59,000 or so clones, more than 75% detected once.

The V gene is TRBV19, the J gene TRBJ2-3; the D is unclear. What was sequenced was peripheral blood. This TCR came from a man in his 60s with acute or convalescent COVID-19. The CDR3 region is CASSISRSTDTQYF. In DNA form, the CDR3 reads TGTGCCAGTAGTATAAGCCGCAGCACAGATACGCAGTATTTT.